This T cell receptor beta chain was documented in a study of cytomegalovirus exposure and HLA in healthy donors. Findings and limits, study-wide: When analyzed later, a missense DCLRE1C variant was found to be linked to TCR beta V- and J-gene trimming. Across donors, sequencing depth was assumed by presence/absence analyses to be roughly uniform.

As to this clone: Its antigen is as yet unknown.

CDR3 size: 14 residues. V lost 0 bases, J lost 8 bases, and 11 bases lay in between. Germline CDR1 is MNHEY and CDR2 is SVGAGI. The PCR was carried out with 60 Vbeta primers and 13 Jbeta primers. Generated by immunoSEQ multiplex PCR, the TCRdb table keeps only in-frame clones and is missing some. The sample yields some 180,000 clones, 80% seen once. V usage is TRBV6-5 and J usage is TRBJ2-1, with D tentatively TRBD2 (6 bases). The sequencing input was PBMCs. The receptor comes from a girl aged 10 to 17 in good health and CMV-seropositive. CDR3 nucleotide sequence: TGTGCCAGCAGTTACTCTAGGACTACGTATGAGCAGTTCTTC. This sequence encodes CASSYSRTTYEQFF.